These 4 T cell receptor beta chains were all obtained from the same sample, sequenced in a study of blood T cell repertoires in COVID-19. The repertoire was sequenced with immunoSEQ multiplex PCR; TCRdb's copy has only in-frame clones and lacks some. The sample includes 150,000 to 180,000 clones, approximately 80% seen only once; the top ten take 9.5% to 13%. Material: peripheral blood. The receptors come from a woman aged 60-70 years with COVID-19, enrolled during active disease.

The chain carries TRBV7-9 and TRBJ1-2; D uncertain. The CDR3 has 14 residues. In germline, CDR1 is SEHNR, CDR2 FQNEAQ (reference sequence). Trimming left V 1 base short and J 2 bases short, with 8 bases between. CDR3 coding DNA: TGTGCCAGCAGCTTAGTAGCGGGGAACTATGGCTACACCTTC. Protein product: CASSLVAGNYGYTF.

The chain employs TRBV19 and TRBJ1-5, with no clear D. V lost 3 bases and J 3 bases, leaving 6 bases between the germline ends. CDR1 is LNHDA and CDR2 is SQIVND in the germline V gene (reference sequence). The CDR3 consists of 13 residues. The CDR3 DNA follows: TGTGCCAGTAGTATGAGAGACAATCAGCCCCAGCATTTT. Amino acids: CASSMRDNQPQHF.

This clone occurred once. V usage is TRBV7-8 and J usage is TRBJ1-2; TRBD1 matches at 8 bases. The V and J ends lost 5 bases and 5 bases, in that order; junction bases with no gene match: 7. Germline loops: CDR1 SGHVS, CDR2 FQNEAQ. The CDR3 is 14 residues long. CDR3 coding DNA: TGTGCCAGCAGCCCCCTGGACAGGGCGTATGGCTACACCTTC. This codes for CASSPLDRAYGYTF.

This chain uses TRBV4-1 with TRBJ1-2; D is undetermined. With 4 bases removed from V and 5 bases from J, the gap between germline ends came to 14 bases. The CDR3 is 14 residues long. Germline values: CDR1 MGHRA, CDR2 YSYEKL. The chain's CDR3 is CASSRLAGGYGYTF. As DNA, the CDR3 is TGCGCCAGCAGCCGTCTCGCCGGAGGTTATGGCTACACCTTC.